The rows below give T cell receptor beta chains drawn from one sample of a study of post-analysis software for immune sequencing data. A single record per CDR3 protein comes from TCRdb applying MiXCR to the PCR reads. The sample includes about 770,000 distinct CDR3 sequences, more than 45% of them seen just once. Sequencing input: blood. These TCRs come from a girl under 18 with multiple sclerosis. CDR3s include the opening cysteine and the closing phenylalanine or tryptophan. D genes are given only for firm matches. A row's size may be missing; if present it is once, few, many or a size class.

TGCGCCAGCAGCCAAGATGTCCTAGCGGGAAGCCAGCAGGAGACCCAGTACTTC CASSQDVLAGSQQETQYF TRBV4-1 TRBD2 few TRBJ2-5
TGCAGCGTCCTAGGACTAGCGAGCGAGCAGTACTTC CSVLGLASEQYF TRBV29-1 TRBD2 NA TRBJ2-7
TGTGCCAGCAGTTTCCAAAGGAATGGCTACACCTTC CASSFQRNGYTF TRBV28 NA NA TRBJ1-2
TGTGCCAGCAGCTCGGGTAGCGGTCCCTCCTACGAGCAGTACTTC CASSSGSGPSYEQYF TRBV13 NA NA TRBJ2-7
TGTGCCAGCAGTTTATTAGCGGGAAGTAGCTACACCTTC CASSLLAGSSYTF TRBV12-3/TRBV12-4 NA NA TRBJ1-2
TGTGCCAGCAGTTTCGGGGAGTACGAGCAGTACTTC CASSFGEYEQYF TRBV12-3/TRBV12-4 NA NA TRBJ2-7
TGTGCCAGCAGTTTCGGTCCGGGACCCTCGAGCTCCTACAATGAGCAGTTCTTC CASSFGPGPSSSYNEQFF TRBV12-3/TRBV12-4 NA NA TRBJ2-1
TGCAGTGCTAGAGGTGGGGCTAGCTCCTACAATGAGCAGTACTTC CSARGGASSYNEQYF TRBV20-1 NA NA TRBJ2-7
TGTGCCAGCAGCTCCGTCGGGACAGTTTCAGATACGCAGTATTTT CASSSVGTVSDTQYF TRBV11-1 TRBD1 NA TRBJ2-3
TGTGCCAGCAGCTTTGACAGGGGACAGCCCCAGCATTTT CASSFDRGQPQHF TRBV7-2 TRBD1 NA TRBJ1-5
TGCAGTGCTAGAGCAGGGGGCCTAGCCTTGACCGATGAGCAGTTCTTC CSARAGGLALTDEQFF TRBV20-1 TRBD1 NA TRBJ2-1
TGTGCCAGCAGTTTAAGGCCCCCGCTGGCTAACTATGGCTACACCTTC CASSLRPPLANYGYTF TRBV27 NA NA TRBJ1-2
TGTGCCACCAGCAGATTTCCACCGGACAGCCAGTCTTACAATGAGCAGTTCTTC CATSRFPPDSQSYNEQFF TRBV15 NA once TRBJ2-1
TGTGCCAGCACCGACAGCAACGGGAAGACCCAGTACTTC CASTDSNGKTQYF TRBV6-5 NA NA TRBJ2-5
TGTGCCAGCTGTTTAGGACAGAACACTGAAGCTTTCTTT CASCLGQNTEAFF TRBV25-1 NA once TRBJ1-1
TGTGCCAACGTTGGACAGTACGGGTCCCACAATGAGCAGTTCTTC CANVGQYGSHNEQFF TRBV10-3 NA NA TRBJ2-1
TGTGCCAGCAGCGGGCGTGTCTATAGCACAGATACGCAGTATTTT CASSGRVYSTDTQYF TRBV7-2 NA few TRBJ2-3
TGTGCCAGCAGCGACCGGGACTTCTCCTACGAGCAGTACTTC CASSDRDFSYEQYF TRBV7-8 NA once TRBJ2-7
TGTGCCAGCAGCTTCCAGGGGACAAGCTACAATGAGCAGTTCTTC CASSFQGTSYNEQFF TRBV5-8 NA NA TRBJ2-1
TGTGCCAGCAGTTTAAAGGTAACCTACGAGCAGTACTTC CASSLKVTYEQYF TRBV12-3/TRBV12-4 NA NA TRBJ2-7
TGTGCCACCAGTGGCCGTTGGGGAGATACGCAGTATTTT CATSGRWGDTQYF TRBV24-1 NA NA TRBJ2-3
TGTGCCAGCAGTGGGGGCAGGGGGAGACATGAGCAGGTCTTC CASSGGRGRHEQVF TRBV25-1 TRBD1 NA TRBJ2-1
TGTGCCAGCAGCCGGACAGGGGGCGAAGCTTTCTTT CASSRTGGEAFF TRBV6-5 TRBD1 NA TRBJ1-1
TGTGCCACCAGTGGAGGGGACAGCTACCTTGGAGCTTTCTTT CATSGGDSYLGAFF TRBV24-1 TRBD1 once TRBJ1-1
TGTGCCAGCAGCCAAGATTTCGCAATCGAGCAGTACTTC CASSQDFAIEQYF TRBV4-2 NA once TRBJ2-7
TGTGCCAGCAGCACCACCACCGGACTAGCGGGAACGGGAGATACGCAGTATTTT CASSTTTGLAGTGDTQYF TRBV7-9 TRBD2 once TRBJ2-3
TGTGCCAGCAGTCCCCGGAAGGGATACTACAATGAGCAGTTCTTC CASSPRKGYYNEQFF TRBV28 NA NA TRBJ2-1
TGTGCCAGCAGCCCAGGACAGCGAAACACTGAAGCTTTCTTT CASSPGQRNTEAFF TRBV27 NA few TRBJ1-1
TGTGCCAGCAGTGACACGCGGGACACCACTAATGAGCAGTTCTTC CASSDTRDTTNEQFF TRBV6-4 NA few TRBJ2-1
TGCAGTGCTATAGGGAGTCGGGAGACCCAGTACTTC CSAIGSRETQYF TRBV20-1 NA NA TRBJ2-5
TGTGCCAGCCGGTTTAGCGTCGGGGGGACTAGCGGTTATCCCTGGGGCAATGAGCAGTTCTTC CASRFSVGGTSGYPWGNEQFF TRBV7-2 TRBD2 NA TRBJ2-1
TGTGCCTGGGCTCCGGGGACTAGCTCCTACAATGAGCAGTTCTTC CAWAPGTSSYNEQFF TRBV30 TRBD2 few TRBJ2-1
TGCGCCAGCAGCCAAATGGTTGACATGATGGGCGATACGCAGTATTTT CASSQMVDMMGDTQYF TRBV4-3 NA NA TRBJ2-3
TGCAGTGTCATAGGTTCACTACCGGGACTCCCCTACAATGAGCAGTTCTTC CSVIGSLPGLPYNEQFF TRBV20-1 NA NA TRBJ2-1
TGTGCCAGCAGTTCCCGGGAGGGCCTGGGGGATACGCAGTATTTT CASSSREGLGDTQYF TRBV12-3/TRBV12-4 TRBD2 NA TRBJ2-3
TGTGCCAGTAGCCAGGGTGTGTGGGCGGGAGGAAATGAGCAGTTCTTC CASSQGVWAGGNEQFF TRBV19 TRBD2 NA TRBJ2-1
TGTGCCACCAGTGCGGCGGGAAACTATGGCTACACCTTC CATSAAGNYGYTF TRBV24-1 NA NA TRBJ1-2
TGTGCCAGCAGCTTGGCAACCCCCAACATTCAGTACTTC CASSLATPNIQYF TRBV5-8 NA NA TRBJ2-4
TGTGCCAGCAGTGAGCCGGGACTAGCCAATGAGCAGTTCTTC CASSEPGLANEQFF TRBV25-1 TRBD2 NA TRBJ2-1
TGTGCCAGCAGCCCGCGCCCCGGGACCAGTGCCTACGAGCAGTACTTC CASSPRPGTSAYEQYF TRBV7-6 NA NA TRBJ2-7
TGTGCCATCAGTGACCCAGACAGGGGGCTCGGGAACACTGAAGCTTTCTTT CAISDPDRGLGNTEAFF TRBV10-3 TRBD1 NA TRBJ1-1
TGTGCCAGCAGCGTCTGGAGGGCGACGGAGACCCAGTACTTC CASSVWRATETQYF TRBV13 NA few TRBJ2-5
TGTGTCAGCAGCTACTCCCGGGACAGAAGGCTCCAGCATTTT CVSSYSRDRRLQHF TRBV5-6 TRBD1 NA TRBJ1-5
TGTGCCAGCTCTCACCCACCGGGACAGGGGATGGACGAGCAGTACTTC CASSHPPGQGMDEQYF TRBV6-2/TRBV6-3 TRBD1 few TRBJ2-7
TGTGCCACCAGTGATTTGTTTGGTTCCGAGCAGTACTTC CATSDLFGSEQYF TRBV24-1 NA NA TRBJ2-7
TGTGCCAGCAGCTTACGGGTCGGGCGGGAGTTTCGCAATGAGCAGTTCTTC CASSLRVGREFRNEQFF TRBV7-2 TRBD2 NA TRBJ2-1
TGTGCCAGCAGTTCCACCCAGTATGGCTACACCTTC CASSSTQYGYTF TRBV12-3/TRBV12-4 NA few TRBJ1-2
TGCAGTGCTAGGGCGATCCGGGACAGCTACAATGAGCAGTTCTTC CSARAIRDSYNEQFF TRBV20-1 TRBD1 NA TRBJ2-1
TGTGCCAGCAGCTTCGGGGCAGCAAACACTGAAGCTTTCTTT CASSFGAANTEAFF TRBV5-5 NA once TRBJ1-1
TGTGCCAGCAGTTTAAGTAGGGCCTCTGGCTACACCTTC CASSLSRASGYTF TRBV27 NA NA TRBJ1-2
TGTGCCAGCAGCTTTTTAAGCGGGATCTTTGGTATTGATACGCAGTATTTT CASSFLSGIFGIDTQYF TRBV7-8 TRBD2 few TRBJ2-3
TGTGCCAGCATCGGAAGGGGGCCTAGCTCTGGGGCCAACGTCCTGACTTTC CASIGRGPSSGANVLTF TRBV7-9 TRBD1 NA TRBJ2-6
TGTGCCACCAGCATGGACGGACTGAACACTGAAGCTTTCTTT CATSMDGLNTEAFF TRBV15 NA few TRBJ1-1
TGTGCCAGCAGGGTCGGGGTGTCTTCGTTTCTTGAGCAGTTCTTC CASRVGVSSFLEQFF TRBV12-3/TRBV12-4 NA few TRBJ2-1
TGTGCCAGCAGCGCGAAGATACTCCGCTCCTACAATGAGCAGTTCTTC CASSAKILRSYNEQFF TRBV7-8 NA NA TRBJ2-1